Sequencing of this TCR beta chain was carried out in a study of T cells in Graves' hyperthyroidism and ophthalmopathy. This CDR3 comprises 15 residues. Germline assignment: CDR1 SNHLY and CDR2 FYNNEI. Study results and caveats: Blood shared most expanded thyroid clonotypes above 0.001.

Worth noting for this clonotype: Its antigen is currently unknown. One end of the junction varies from germline; a read error may be responsible.

From RNA transcripts, TCR beta CDR3 regions were amplified. Carried out on the TCR CDR3, a first-round RT-PCR used the HTBI primer set. TCRdb itself ran the multiplex PCR reads through MiXCR, one entry per CDR3 protein. Of 750,000 to 950,000 distinct CDR3 sequences in the sample, 38% were seen once. This rearrangement joins TRBV2 to TRBJ2-5, with TRBD1 matching 9 bases. This receptor was identified in a man between 18 and 29 years old with Graves' hyperthyroidism. Sequencing was carried out using blood. CDR3 coding DNA: TGTGCCAGCAGCTCTCGACAGGGGGGTCGAGAGACCCGGTACTTC. Residues: CASSSRQGGRETRYF.